One and the same sample provided the 14 T cell receptor beta chains below, sequenced in a study of blood T cell repertoires in COVID-19. The protocol was immunoSEQ multiplex PCR, while the TCRdb copy is restricted to in-frame clones and leaves out a portion. The sample has 150,000 to 200,000 clones, around 81% seen once. Source material: peripheral blood. The receptors here all came from a man in his 70s with active or convalescent COVID-19.

The chain links TRBV19 to TRBJ2-7; 7 bases are shared with TRBD1. V lost 4 bases, J lost 3 bases, and 6 bases stayed unmatched. The CDR3 is 14 residues long. Germline V gene lookup returns CDR1 LNHDA and CDR2 SQIVND (reference sequence). Here the CDR3 DNA reads TGTGCCAGTAGTAACGACAGGGATTTCTACGAGCAGTACTTC. It is translated as CASSNDRDFYEQYF.

The chain recombines TRBV7-3 with TRBJ2-1; D is perhaps TRBD1 (7 bases). This CDR3 comprises 18 residues. The germline gives CDR1 SGHTA, CDR2 FQGTGA. V lost 5 bases and J 9 bases, leaving 29 bases between the germline ends. In DNA, the CDR3 is TGTGCCAGCAGCGCCAACCTCAGGGATTGGAGGGGGCCGAGTGAGCAGTTCTTC. It specifies CASSANLRDWRGPSEQFF.

The chain has TRBV2 and TRBJ1-1; 8 bases align to TRBD1. The CDR3 runs to 17 residues. CDR1 and CDR2 (germline): SNHLY, FYNNEI. Losses at the gene ends were 6 bases for V and 6 bases for J; bases not matched to a gene: 18. The CDR3 loop is CASRVFQGARIVAEAFF. CDR3 in DNA: TGTGCCAGCAGAGTCTTCCAGGGGGCGCGGATCGTGGCTGAAGCTTTCTTT. Full variable domain (missing parts from reference TRBV2 and TRBJ1-1): EPEVTQTPSHQVTQMGQEVILRCVPISNHLYFYWYRQILGQKVEFLVSFYNNEISEKSEIFDDQFSVERPDGSNFTLKIRSTKLEDSAMYFCASRVFQGARIVAEAFFGQGTRLTVV.

This clone was observed a single time. The chain employs TRBV28 and TRBJ2-7, with D tentatively TRBD1 (5 bases). Per germline, CDR1 MDHEN and CDR2 SYDVKM. CDR3 length: 12 amino acids. V shed 6 bases and J shed 4 bases, with 10 bases lying between them. In DNA form, the CDR3 reads TGTGCCAGCAGCCCACAGGTTTACGAGCAGTACTTC. Translating it yields CASSPQVYEQYF.

This clone was seen just once. The chain employs TRBV2 and TRBJ1-2, with unresolved D. The CDR3 sequence is 14 residues long. The germline V and J ends were trimmed by 3 bases and 4 bases, with 12 bases remaining between them. Germline loops: CDR1 SNHLY, CDR2 FYNNEI. In nucleotides, the CDR3 is TGTGCCAGCAGTGAGAATGGACTGAGCTATGGCTACACCTTC. Translated: CASSENGLSYGYTF.

The chain combines TRBV5-1 with TRBJ1-1, with 9 bases aligning to TRBD1. The CDR3 consists of 14 residues. Germline V lookup: CDR1 SGHRS, CDR2 YFSETQ. V lost 4 bases and J lost 5; bases outside the gene matches: 6. CDR3: CASSPGTGLTEAFF. CDR3 DNA: TGCGCCAGCAGCCCCGGGACAGGGTTGACTGAAGCTTTCTTT.

This clone was detected a few times. V and J are TRBV7-9 and TRBJ2-7; TRBD2 matches at 12 bases. Per the germline V gene, CDR1 is SEHNR and CDR2 is FQNEAQ (reference sequence). This CDR3 has 15 amino acids. V shed 5 bases and J 3 bases; nucleotides not matched to a gene: 5. The CDR3 nucleotides read TGTGCCAGCAGCCCTAGCGGGAGGGCCGGCTACGAGCAGTACTTC. This codes for CASSPSGRAGYEQYF.

DNA for the CDR3: TGCGCCAGCAGGGACAGCGCGAACACCGGGGAGCTGTTTTTT. Translated: CASRDSANTGELFF. V is TRBV5-1 and J is TRBJ2-2, with a weak D call TRBD1 (6 bases). V was pared by 5 bases and J by 0 bases, with 8 bases between. The CDR3 has 14 amino acids. Germline V CDR1 and CDR2: SGHRS, YFSETQ.

The rearrangement joins TRBV12-5 to TRBJ2-1, with 8 bases fitting TRBD2. Germline trimming cut 6 bases from V and 1 base from J; bases unmatched to any gene: 8. Germline V CDR1 and CDR2: LGHNT, FRNRAP. The CDR3 contains 16 residues. DNA of the CDR3: TGTGCTAGTGGCCCCGGGGGGGTTTGGTCCTACAATGAGCAGTTCTTC. As protein: CASGPGGVWSYNEQFF.

The chain carries TRBV19 and TRBJ2-3, with TRBD2 matching over 7 bases. This CDR3 has 15 residues. Germline CDR1 reads LNHDA; CDR2 reads SQIVND (reference sequence). V was pared by 5 bases and J by 1 base, with 6 bases of the junction left unmatched. The DNA of the CDR3 is TGTGCCAGTAGTTTTTTGGCGGGGGGCACAGATACGCAGTATTTT. Residues: CASSFLAGGTDTQYF.

The rearrangement uses TRBV11-2 and TRBJ1-1; TRBD1 might be the D (6 bases). V lost 3 bases, J lost 4 bases, and 12 bases lay in between. This CDR3 is built from 14 residues. Germline V gives CDR1 SGHAT, CDR2 FQNNGV. The CDR3 bases are TGTGCCAGCAGCTTCAACAGGGTGGGCACTGAAGCTTTCTTT. It translates to CASSFNRVGTEAFF.

V usage is TRBV27 and J usage is TRBJ2-7; D possibly corresponds to TRBD2 (5 bases). V lost 6 bases and J lost 5, with 17 bases in between. The CDR3 spans 14 residues. CDR1 is MNHEY, CDR2 SMNVEV, per germline (reference sequence). The CDR3 coding sequence is TGTGCCAGCAGCCTGAGCGGATCCCGGGACGAGCAGTACTTC. It is translated as CASSLSGSRDEQYF.

To note about this clone: Other nucleotide sequences in the sample specify the same CDR3. This chain connects TRBV30 to TRBJ1-5, with a tentative D call TRBD1 (5 bases). CDR3 length: 13 amino acids. V lost 0 bases, J lost 4 bases, and 7 bases lay in between. The germline gives CDR1 GTSNPN, CDR2 SVGIG (reference sequence). The CDR3 region has the DNA TGTGCCTGGAGTGTACGGGGGAATCAGCCCCAGCATTTT. The encoded protein is CAWSVRGNQPQHF.

The chain joins TRBV5-1 to TRBJ2-2, with 7 bases that match TRBD2. V was clipped by 0 bases and J by 2 bases; unmatched bases: 4. In germline, CDR1 is SGHRS, CDR2 YFSETQ. This CDR3 spans 16 amino acids. The CDR3 nucleotides read TGCGCCAGCAGCTTGGTTTCGGGAGGTAACACCGGGGAGCTGTTTTTT. Translated, it gives CASSLVSGGNTGELFF.